This T cell receptor beta chain was identified during a study of T cells in Graves' hyperthyroidism and ophthalmopathy. In making diagnoses, clinical symptoms, serum thyroxine and TRAb, thyroid ultrasound and orbital computed tomography were all used. RNA transcripts provided the source from which TCR beta CDR3 regions were amplified. A first-round RT-PCR of the TCR CDR3 used the HTBI primer set. TCRdb itself ran the multiplex PCR reads through MiXCR, one entry per CDR3 protein. This table holds hundreds of thousands of distinct CDR3 sequences, 15% to 20% found once. Trimming cost V 0 bases and J 4 bases, with 9 bases left between them. This CDR3 is 15 amino acids long. From germline, CDR1 is SGHNT and CDR2 YENEEA.

The chain combines TRBV11-3 with TRBJ1-4; D is unclear. This sequence originates from a woman aged 18-29 years with Graves' ophthalmopathy. Sequencing input: blood. The CDR3 region is CASSLEVGNNEKLFF. The CDR3 coding sequence is TGTGCCAGCAGCTTAGAGGTCGGGAATAATGAAAAACTGTTTTTT.